Following are 23 T cell receptor beta chains from one sample sequenced in a study of blood T cell repertoires in COVID-19. Repertoires were generated with immunoSEQ multiplex PCR, while TCRdb's copy carries only in-frame clones and drops some. The table includes 190,000 or so clones, more than 75% detected once. Sequenced sample: peripheral blood. Receptors were obtained from a woman in her late teens or twenties who had recovered from COVID-19.

This clone has a single count. The chain's CDR3 is CATRRMRGTYEQYV. Here the CDR3 DNA reads TGTGCCACCCGCCGGATGCGGGGGACCTACGAGCAGTACGTC. The J gene is TRBJ2-7, the V gene TRBV24-1; 7 nucleotides align to TRBD2. Trimming cost V 9 bases and J 2 bases; bases outside gene matches: 9. The germline gives CDR1 KGHDR, CDR2 SFDVKD. This CDR3 contains 14 residues.

The chain employs TRBV7-8 and TRBJ1-1; 9 positions agree with TRBD1. V shed 3 bases, J shed 5 bases, and the junction held 7 bases outside the gene matches. CDR1 is SGHVS, CDR2 FQNEAQ, per germline. The CDR3 is made up of 15 amino acids. This CDR3 is CASSFDGQGKTEAFF. CDR3 DNA: TGTGCCAGCAGCTTCGACGGACAGGGGAAGACTGAAGCTTTCTTT.

The CDR3 loop reads CASSLKLAGADTQYF. The DNA for the CDR3 is TGCGCCAGCAGCTTGAAGCTAGCGGGAGCAGATACGCAGTATTTT. The chain carries TRBV5-1 and TRBJ2-3; 10 bases match TRBD2. The CDR3 length is 15 residues. CDR1 SGHRS and CDR2 YFSETQ come from the germline V gene. After removal of 1 base from V and 4 bases from J, the junction contained 3 bases not matched to a gene.

This rearrangement joins TRBV14 to TRBJ2-7, with 10 bases fitting TRBD1. The CDR3 loop spans 18 amino acids. Germline CDR1 is SGHDN and CDR2 is FVKESK. V was pared by 4 bases and J by 0 bases, with 12 bases of the junction left unmatched. The CDR3 loop is CASSLMPPGQGTSYEQYF. DNA for the CDR3: TGTGCCAGCAGCCTAATGCCTCCGGGACAGGGGACCTCCTACGAGCAGTACTTC.

The rearrangement joins TRBV7-9 to TRBJ2-5; 12 positions agree with TRBD2. After removal of 7 bases from V and 3 bases from J, the junction contained 9 bases not matched to a gene. This CDR3 contains 16 residues. CDR1 and CDR2 from the germline V gene are SEHNR and FQNEAQ (reference sequence). The CDR3 reads CASTQFGLAGKETQYF. The CDR3 coding sequence is TGTGCCAGCACCCAATTCGGACTAGCGGGAAAAGAGACCCAGTACTTC.

This chain connects TRBV20-1 to TRBJ1-5; D unclear. The V end lost 3 bases, the J end lost 2 bases, and 2 bases lay between the germline ends. This CDR3 contains 11 residues. Germline CDR1 reads DFQATT; CDR2 reads SNEGSKA (reference sequence). CDR3 residues: CSASCNQPQHF. DNA of the CDR3: TGCAGTGCTAGCTGCAATCAGCCCCAGCATTTT.

This chain links TRBV28 with TRBJ2-3, with TRBD1 identical over 8 bases. The trim removed 3 bases at V and 6 bases at J, leaving 8 bases unmatched. The CDR3 is 15 residues long. Germline CDR1 reads MDHEN; CDR2 reads SYDVKM. CDR3 in amino acids: CASSFRGQGRDTQYF. CDR3 bases: TGTGCCAGCAGTTTCCGTGGACAGGGCAGGGATACGCAGTATTTT.

This sequence joins TRBV5-5 and TRBJ1-1; D gene ambiguous. This CDR3 region has 14 residues. The ends were cut back, 5 bases at V and 0 bases at J, with 11 bases in the middle. Germline CDR1 and CDR2: SGHKS and YYEKEE (reference sequence). The CDR3 DNA reads TGTGCCAGCAGTCATGGAGGGATGAACACTGAAGCTTTCTTT. It is translated as CASSHGGMNTEAFF.

The gene calls are TRBV7-6 and TRBJ1-1; 9 bases line up with TRBD1. This CDR3 is 16 amino acids long. V dropped 4 bases and J dropped 1; count of bases not matched to a gene: 7. Germline assignment: CDR1 SGHVS and CDR2 FNYEAQ. CDR3 DNA: TGTGCCAGCAGCTATTCCAAACAGGGGGCGAACACTGAAGCTTTCTTT. Amino acids: CASSYSKQGANTEAFF.

The rearrangement uses TRBV27 and TRBJ1-5; D remains unclear. The CDR3 contains 15 residues. V gave up 0 bases and J gave up 6 bases, with 12 bases separating them. The germline gives CDR1 MNHEY, CDR2 SMNVEV (reference sequence). CDR3 amino acids: CASSLSRGSGQPQHF. Here the CDR3 DNA reads TGTGCCAGCAGTTTATCGAGAGGGTCCGGTCAGCCCCAGCATTTT.

A word on this clone: One junction end disagrees with the germline gene, perhaps due to a read error. The chain is built from TRBV4-1 and TRBJ2-3; TRBD2 matches 13 bases. CDR1 and CDR2 from the germline V gene are MGHRA and YSYEKL. The CDR3 runs to 16 residues. CDR3: CASSQGTSGSRDTQYF. CDR3 in DNA: TGCGCCAGCAGCCAAGGGACTAGCGGGAGCAGAGATACGCAGTATTTT.

The chain uses TRBV6-5 and TRBJ2-5, with D perhaps matching TRBD2 (5 bases). This CDR3 contains 15 residues. Germline-derived CDR1 and CDR2 are MNHEY and SVGAGI. Between the trimmed V and J ends, which lost 6 bases and 0 bases, there was a span of 14 bases. DNA for the CDR3: TGTGCCAGCAGCGTTTTGCGGAGGAACCAAGAGACCCAGTACTTC. Its translation: CASSVLRRNQETQYF.

The J gene is TRBJ1-2, the V gene TRBV9, with TRBD1 identical over 7 bases. J gave up 3 bases and V 0 bases, and 5 bases lay outside the gene matches. The germline CDR1 and CDR2 sequences are SGDLS and YYNGEE. CDR3 length: 15 amino acids. Written as DNA, the CDR3 is TGTGCCAGCAGCGTAGGATCGGGGACAGACTATGGCTACACCTTC. It specifies CASSVGSGTDYGYTF.

Written as DNA, the CDR3 is TGTGCCAGCAGTGTAAGGGGGACCGGGGAGCTGTTTTTT. Translation gives CASSVRGTGELFF. The chain is built from TRBV27 and TRBJ2-2, with a tentative D call TRBD1 (6 bases). Germline values: CDR1 MNHEY, CDR2 SMNVEV (reference sequence). V was cut by 5 bases and J by 5 bases, with 9 bases left in between. This CDR3 has 13 residues.

The chain joins TRBV7-3 to TRBJ2-1; 7 bases are shared with TRBD1. The J segment lost 6 bases and the V segment lost 2 bases, leaving 4 bases of the junction unmatched. The CDR3 totals 14 residues. The germline gives CDR1 SGHTA, CDR2 FQGTGA. The CDR3 here is CASSLGTVSNEQFF. CDR3 DNA sequence: TGTGCCAGCAGCTTAGGGACAGTGTCCAATGAGCAGTTCTTC.

V is TRBV19 and J is TRBJ2-1; D is possibly TRBD1 (5 bases). V lost 6 bases and J lost 0, with 9 bases in between. The CDR3 is 14 residues long. Germline V gives CDR1 LNHDA, CDR2 SQIVND (reference sequence). The CDR3 DNA follows: TGTGCCAGTAGCTGGGGCAACTCCTACAATGAGCAGTTCTTC. Protein sequence: CASSWGNSYNEQFF.

This sequence joins TRBV11-2 and TRBJ2-3; possible D gene TRBD2, 5 bases. Germline CDR1 reads SGHAT; CDR2 reads FQNNGV. This CDR3 has 15 residues. V was trimmed by 1 base and J by 6 bases, leaving 14 bases between them. The CDR3 reads CASSLGGRAGDTQYF. In nucleotides, the CDR3 is TGTGCCAGCAGCTTAGGAGGGCGCGCCGGGGATACGCAGTATTTT.

DNA for the CDR3: TGTGCTAGTGGTTTTTCGGGACTAGCGTTTAATGAGCAGTTCTTC. Amino acids: CASGFSGLAFNEQFF. The chain has TRBV12-5 and TRBJ2-1; 10 nucleotides agree with TRBD2. The CDR3 runs 15 residues. CDR1 is LGHNT and CDR2 is FRNRAP in the germline V gene. Trimming cost V 3 bases and J 7 bases; bases outside gene matches: 6.

This clone occurred once. The chain recombines TRBV6-5 with TRBJ2-2, with a tentative D call TRBD2 (6 bases). V was cut by 8 bases and J by 1 base, with 17 bases left in between. The CDR3 consists of 16 residues. Per germline, CDR1 MNHEY and CDR2 SVGAGI. In nucleotides, the CDR3 is TGTGCCAGCGGTTCCCCGGGGGACCTGAACACCGGGGAGCTGTTTTTT. It yields the protein CASGSPGDLNTGELFF.

V gene TRBV6-1 combines with J gene TRBJ1-4; a possible D gene is TRBD1 (5 bases). CDR3 length equals 15 residues. Trimming cost V 0 bases and J 10 bases, with 15 bases left between them. Germline V gene lookup returns CDR1 MNHNS and CDR2 SASEGT. For the CDR3, the DNA is TGTGCCAGCAGTGAAGCGGCGGGGGTTCCCCGAAAACTGTTTTTT. This sequence encodes CASSEAAGVPRKLFF.

The rearrangement joins TRBV5-1 to TRBJ1-4; D possibly corresponds to TRBD1 (6 bases). Germline V CDR1 and CDR2: SGHRS, YFSETQ. Trimming removed 8 bases at V and 5 bases at J, with 13 bases between. The CDR3 runs 13 residues. The DNA for the CDR3 is TGCGCCAGTCGGACAGATTTGAATGAAAAACTGTTTTTT. Translation gives CASRTDLNEKLFF.

V gene TRBV10-3 combines with J gene TRBJ1-5; D not resolved. Germline V gives CDR1 ENHRY, CDR2 SYGVKD. The CDR3 runs to 14 residues. V was clipped by 7 bases and J by 5 bases, with 15 bases between them. The CDR3 reads CAINREGPHQPQHF. CDR3 sequence (DNA): TGTGCCATCAACCGGGAGGGCCCTCATCAGCCCCAGCATTTT.

The rearrangement uses TRBV5-6 and TRBJ2-7; 8 bases agree with TRBD1. Trimming at V came to 3 bases and at J to 4 bases, leaving 9 bases not matched to a gene. The CDR3 is 15 amino acids. Germline V CDR1 and CDR2: SGHDT, YYEEEE. CDR3 in amino acids: CASSSAGGSLYEQYF. The DNA for the CDR3 is TGTGCCAGCAGCTCCGCAGGGGGCAGCCTATACGAGCAGTACTTC.